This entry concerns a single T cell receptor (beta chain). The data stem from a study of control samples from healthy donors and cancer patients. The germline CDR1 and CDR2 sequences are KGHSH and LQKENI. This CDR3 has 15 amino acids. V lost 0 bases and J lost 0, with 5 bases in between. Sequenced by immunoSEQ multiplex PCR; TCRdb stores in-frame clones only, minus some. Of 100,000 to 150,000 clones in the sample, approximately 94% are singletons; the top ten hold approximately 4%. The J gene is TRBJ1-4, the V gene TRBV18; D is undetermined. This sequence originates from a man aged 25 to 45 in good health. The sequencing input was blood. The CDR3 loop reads CASSPPEATNEKLFF. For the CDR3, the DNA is TGTGCCAGCTCACCACCGGAAGCAACTAATGAAAAACTGTTTTTT.